This TCR beta chain is from a study of blood T cell repertoires in COVID-19. Study as a whole: The cDNA or gDNA used as material had been derived from T cells, B-cell-depleted T cells, or PBMCs.

Only a few counts were recorded for this clone. Trimming cost V 2 bases and J 4 bases; bases outside gene matches: 4. The CDR3 consists of 14 residues. CDR1 and CDR2 from the germline V gene are SGHRS and YFSETQ. Original processing methods: The assay estimated nucleated cells by amplifying reference gene primers. Assay: immunoSEQ multiplex PCR; the TCRdb copy retains only in-frame clones and omits some. The V and J calls and clone size were taken over from that table, and D and trimming were inferred from the DNA. This repertoire shows about 220,000 clones, around three quarters found once; its top ten account for roughly 7%.

Input material: peripheral blood. The receptor was isolated from a woman aged 70-85 years with acute or convalescent COVID-19. V usage is TRBV5-1 and J usage is TRBJ1-2; 8 nucleotides match TRBD1. For the CDR3, the DNA is TGCGCCAGCAGCTTAGGACAGGGTGCCTATGGCTACACCTTC. Translated, it gives CASSLGQGAYGYTF.